This T cell receptor beta chain comes out of a study of long-term antiretroviral therapy in people with HIV. On the study more broadly: The 2015 recommendation for immediate ART came about a decade after the earliest samples.

General observations from the study: The study collected blood between about 2003 and 2017, possibly under older ART regimens.

The CDR3 loop spans 14 amino acids. Germline V lookup: CDR1 SQVTM, CDR2 ANQGSEA. Trimming cost V 4 bases and J 2 bases, with 14 bases left between them. This clone has only one observation. Its antigen is as yet unknown. Survey-level immunoSEQ v3.0 assays were run. TCRdb keeps only in-frame clones here, not all; method: immunoSEQ multiplex PCR. There are some 21,000 clones in the sample; around 76% occur only once, and 12% lies in the top ten. The chain employs TRBV29-1 and TRBJ2-5, with D uncertain. Here the sequenced sample was unsorted PBMCs, taken about 1.8 years before starting antiretroviral therapy. The clonotype was recovered from a woman between 40 and 55 years old with HIV. DNA for the CDR3: TGCAGCGTTGTGACGGCCCCCGGTCAAGAGACCCAGTACTTC. Its translation: CSVVTAPGQETQYF.